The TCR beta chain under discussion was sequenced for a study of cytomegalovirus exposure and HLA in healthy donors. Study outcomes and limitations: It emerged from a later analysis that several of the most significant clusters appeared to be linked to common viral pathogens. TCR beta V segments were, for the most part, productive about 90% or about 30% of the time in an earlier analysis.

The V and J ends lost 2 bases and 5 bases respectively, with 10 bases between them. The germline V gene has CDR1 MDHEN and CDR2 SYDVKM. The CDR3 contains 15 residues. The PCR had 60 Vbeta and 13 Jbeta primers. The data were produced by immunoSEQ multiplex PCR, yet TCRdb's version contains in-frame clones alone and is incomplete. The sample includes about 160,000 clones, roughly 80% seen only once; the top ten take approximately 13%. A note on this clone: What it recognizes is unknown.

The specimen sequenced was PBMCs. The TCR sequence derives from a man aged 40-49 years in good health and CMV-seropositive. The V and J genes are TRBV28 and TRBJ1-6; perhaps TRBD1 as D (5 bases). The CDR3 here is CASSLMARDNSPLHF. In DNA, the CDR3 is TGTGCCAGCAGTTTAATGGCCAGGGATAATTCACCCCTCCACTTT.